What follows is one T cell receptor beta chain and its context. Libraries were prepared by immunoSEQ multiplex PCR; TCRdb keeps only in-frame clonotypes and omits some of them. The sample has some 260,000 clones, around 89% seen once. Participant-reported clinical history was the basis for cohort assignment. The CDR3 covers 17 residues. V lost 5 bases and J 4 bases, leaving 20 bases between the germline ends. Germline lookup yields CDR1 SGHTA and CDR2 FQGTGA. The data originate from a study of blood T cell repertoires in COVID-19. Across the study: COVID-19 samples, acute and convalescent, were from the United States, Italy and Spain.

The V gene is TRBV7-3, the J gene TRBJ2-2, with D possibly being TRBD1 (8 bases). Sequencing was carried out using PBMCs or T cells enriched from blood (not recorded which). The TCR was taken from a man in his forties who had recovered from COVID-19. Here the CDR3 reads CASSPTSGGGGTGELFF. DNA for the CDR3: TGTGCCAGCAGCCCCACATCAGGGGGCGGGGGCACCGGGGAGCTGTTTTTT.